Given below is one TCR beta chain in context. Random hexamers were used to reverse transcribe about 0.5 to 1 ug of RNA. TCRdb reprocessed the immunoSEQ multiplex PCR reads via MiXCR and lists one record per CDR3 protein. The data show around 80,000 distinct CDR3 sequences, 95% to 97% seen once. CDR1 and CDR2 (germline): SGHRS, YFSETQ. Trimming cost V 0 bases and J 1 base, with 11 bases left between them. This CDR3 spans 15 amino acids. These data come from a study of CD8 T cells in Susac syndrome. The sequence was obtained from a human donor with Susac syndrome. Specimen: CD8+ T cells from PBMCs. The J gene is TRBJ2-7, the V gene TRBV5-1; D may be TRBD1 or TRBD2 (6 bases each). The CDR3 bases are TGCGCCAGCAGCTTGGAGACAGGACTATCCTACGAGCAGTACTTC. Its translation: CASSLETGLSYEQYF. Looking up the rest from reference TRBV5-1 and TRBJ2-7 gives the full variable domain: KAGVTQTPRYLIKTRGQQVTLSCSPISGHRSVSWYQQTPGQGLQFLFEYFSETQRNKGNFPGRFSGRQFSNSRSEMNVSTLELGDSALYLCASSLETGLSYEQYFGPGTRLTVT.